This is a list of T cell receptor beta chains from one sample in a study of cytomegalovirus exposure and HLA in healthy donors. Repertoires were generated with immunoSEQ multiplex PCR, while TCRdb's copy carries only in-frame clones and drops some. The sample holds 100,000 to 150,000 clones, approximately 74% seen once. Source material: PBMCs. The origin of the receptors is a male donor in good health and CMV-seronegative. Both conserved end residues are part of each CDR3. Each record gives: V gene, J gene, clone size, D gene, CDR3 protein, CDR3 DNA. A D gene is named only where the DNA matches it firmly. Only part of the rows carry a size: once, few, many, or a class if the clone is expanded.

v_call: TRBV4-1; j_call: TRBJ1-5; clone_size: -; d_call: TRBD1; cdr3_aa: CASSQDWTGDQPQHF; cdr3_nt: TGCGCCAGCAGCCAAGATTGGACAGGGGATCAGCCCCAGCATTTT
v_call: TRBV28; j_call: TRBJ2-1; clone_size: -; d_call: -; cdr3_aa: CASSVPGWDDEQFF; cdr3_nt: TGTGCCAGCAGTGTCCCGGGGTGGGATGATGAGCAGTTCTTC
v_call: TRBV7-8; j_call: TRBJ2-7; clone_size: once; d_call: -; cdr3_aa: CASSLGAVSYEQYF; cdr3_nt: TGTGCCAGCAGCTTAGGAGCGGTCTCCTACGAGCAGTACTTC
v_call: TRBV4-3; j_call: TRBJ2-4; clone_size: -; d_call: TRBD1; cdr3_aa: CASSQDSPTQGVGANIQYF; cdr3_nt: TGCGCCAGCAGCCAAGATTCCCCTACACAGGGGGTAGGTGCCAACATTCAGTACTTC
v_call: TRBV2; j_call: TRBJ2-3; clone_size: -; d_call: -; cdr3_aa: CASSLQGAPGTDTQYF; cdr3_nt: TGTGCCAGCAGTCTACAAGGGGCCCCGGGCACAGATACGCAGTATTTT
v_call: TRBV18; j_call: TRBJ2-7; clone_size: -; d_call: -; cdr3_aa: CASSQGQVTYEQYF; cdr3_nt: TGTGCCAGCTCACAAGGACAAGTAACCTACGAGCAGTACTTC
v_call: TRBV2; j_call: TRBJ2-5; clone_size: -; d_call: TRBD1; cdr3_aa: CASSPSGTGGETQYF; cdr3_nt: TGTGCCAGCAGTCCGAGTGGGACAGGGGGAGAGACCCAGTACTTC
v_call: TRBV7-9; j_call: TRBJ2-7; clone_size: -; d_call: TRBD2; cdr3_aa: CASSSWGLAGGPRNEQYF; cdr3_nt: TGTGCCAGCAGCTCATGGGGACTAGCGGGAGGGCCTCGGAACGAGCAGTACTTC
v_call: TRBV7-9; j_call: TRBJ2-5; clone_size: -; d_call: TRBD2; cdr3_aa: CASSFGTSGRQKETQYF; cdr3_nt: TGTGCCAGCAGCTTTGGGACTAGCGGGAGGCAAAAAGAGACCCAGTACTTC
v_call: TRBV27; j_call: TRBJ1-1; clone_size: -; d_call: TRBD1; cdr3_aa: CASSRTGKNTEAFF; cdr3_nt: TGTGCCAGCAGCCGGACAGGGAAGAACACTGAAGCTTTCTTT
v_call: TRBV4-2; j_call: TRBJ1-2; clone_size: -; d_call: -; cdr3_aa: CASSQAGLDNYGYTF; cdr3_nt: TGTGCCAGCAGCCAAGCAGGCCTGGATAACTATGGCTACACCTTC
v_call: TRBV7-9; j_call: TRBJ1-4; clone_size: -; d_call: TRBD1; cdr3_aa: CASSLANRGREKLFF; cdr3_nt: TGTGCCAGCAGCTTAGCGAACAGGGGGCGCGAAAAACTGTTTTTT
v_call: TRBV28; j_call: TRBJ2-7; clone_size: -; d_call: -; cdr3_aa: CASNPAGTDEQYF; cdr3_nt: TGTGCCAGCAACCCGGCGGGGACGGACGAGCAGTACTTC
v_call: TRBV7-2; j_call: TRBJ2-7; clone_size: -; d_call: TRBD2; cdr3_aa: CASSPRTSGSHEQYF; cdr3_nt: TGTGCCAGCAGCCCGCGGACTAGCGGGAGCCACGAGCAGTACTTC
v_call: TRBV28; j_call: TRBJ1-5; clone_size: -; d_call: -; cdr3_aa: CASYAGRGNQPQHF; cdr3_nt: TGTGCCAGCTATGCGGGGCGAGGCAATCAGCCCCAGCATTTT
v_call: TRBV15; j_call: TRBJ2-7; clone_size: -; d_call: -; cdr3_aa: CATSRAYSYEQYF; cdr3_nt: TGTGCCACCAGCAGAGCTTACTCCTACGAGCAGTACTTC
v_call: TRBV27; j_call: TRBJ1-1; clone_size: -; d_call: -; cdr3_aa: CASSVTPRVEAFF; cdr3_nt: TGTGCCAGCAGTGTTACCCCGAGGGTGGAAGCTTTCTTT
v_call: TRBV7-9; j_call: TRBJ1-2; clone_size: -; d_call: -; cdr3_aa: CASSLSLEGGYTF; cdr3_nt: TGTGCCAGCAGCCTTTCTCTGGAGGGTGGCTACACCTTC
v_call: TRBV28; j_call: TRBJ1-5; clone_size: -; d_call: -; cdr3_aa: CASTLGGLNSNQPQHF; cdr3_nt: TGTGCCAGCACCCTGGGGGGTCTCAATAGCAATCAGCCCCAGCATTTT
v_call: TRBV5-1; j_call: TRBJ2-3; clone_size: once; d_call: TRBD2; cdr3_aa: CASSQAPVAGASTDTQYF; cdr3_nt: TGCGCCAGCAGTCAGGCACCCGTAGCGGGCGCAAGCACAGATACGCAGTATTTT
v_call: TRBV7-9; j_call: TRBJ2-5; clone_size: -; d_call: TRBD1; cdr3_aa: CASSGMGQAYQETQYF; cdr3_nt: TGTGCCAGCAGTGGTATGGGACAGGCCTACCAAGAGACCCAGTACTTC
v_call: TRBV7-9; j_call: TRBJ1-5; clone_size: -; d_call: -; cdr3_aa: CASSLFAGGNQPQHF; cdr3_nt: TGTGCCAGCAGCTTATTTGCGGGGGGCAATCAGCCCCAGCATTTT
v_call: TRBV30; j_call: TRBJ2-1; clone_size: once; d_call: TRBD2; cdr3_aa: CAWSWTSGGFKQFF; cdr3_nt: TGTGCCTGGAGTTGGACTAGCGGGGGTTTCAAGCAGTTCTTC
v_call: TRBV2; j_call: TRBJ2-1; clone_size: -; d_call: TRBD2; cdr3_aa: CANRITSGGDNEQFF; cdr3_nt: TGTGCCAACCGGATAACTAGCGGGGGGGACAATGAGCAGTTCTTC
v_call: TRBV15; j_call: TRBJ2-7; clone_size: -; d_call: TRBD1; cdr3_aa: CATSRVGTGYEQYF; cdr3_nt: TGTGCCACCAGCAGAGTCGGGACAGGCTACGAGCAGTACTTC
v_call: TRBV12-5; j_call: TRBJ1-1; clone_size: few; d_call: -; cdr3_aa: CASGLGQGGVAFF; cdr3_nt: TGTGCTAGTGGTTTGGGCCAGGGTGGTGTAGCTTTCTTT
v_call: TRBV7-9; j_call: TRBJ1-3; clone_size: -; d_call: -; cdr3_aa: CASSSDRTTAVSGNTIYF; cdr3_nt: TGTGCCAGCAGCTCCGACCGGACTACGGCTGTCTCTGGAAACACCATATATTTT
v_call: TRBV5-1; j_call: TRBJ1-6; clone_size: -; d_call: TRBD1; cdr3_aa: CASSLAGTVYNSPLHF; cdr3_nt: TGCGCCAGCAGCTTGGCGGGGACAGTTTATAATTCACCCCTCCACTTT
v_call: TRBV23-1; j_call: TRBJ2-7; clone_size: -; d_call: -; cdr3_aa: CASSQSERSSSYEQYF; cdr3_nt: TGCGCCAGCAGTCAATCTGAGAGGTCGAGCTCCTACGAGCAGTACTTC
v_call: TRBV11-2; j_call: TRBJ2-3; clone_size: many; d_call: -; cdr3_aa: CASSYSGSSTDTQYF; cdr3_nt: TGTGCCAGCAGCTATAGCGGAAGTAGCACAGATACGCAGTATTTT
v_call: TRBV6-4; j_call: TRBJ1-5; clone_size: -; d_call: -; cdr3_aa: CASSVTLNQPQHF; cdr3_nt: TGTGCCAGCAGTGTAACCCTAAATCAGCCCCAGCATTTT
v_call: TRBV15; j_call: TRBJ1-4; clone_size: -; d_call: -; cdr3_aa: CATSRVPVGGNEKLFF; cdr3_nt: TGTGCCACCAGCAGAGTTCCAGTAGGGGGTAATGAAAAACTGTTTTTT
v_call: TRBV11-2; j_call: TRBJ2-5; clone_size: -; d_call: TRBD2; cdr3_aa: CASSLGPAGDKTQYF; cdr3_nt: TGTGCCAGCAGCTTGGGTCCGGCGGGGGATAAGACCCAGTACTTC
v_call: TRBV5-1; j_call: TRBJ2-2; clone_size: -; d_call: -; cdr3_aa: CASTTGNTGELFF; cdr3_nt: TGCGCCAGCACCACAGGCAACACCGGGGAGCTGTTTTTT
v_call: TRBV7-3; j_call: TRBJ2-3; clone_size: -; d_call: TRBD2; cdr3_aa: CASSYAAGGTDTQYF; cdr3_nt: TGTGCCAGCAGCTACGCAGCGGGAGGGACAGATACGCAGTATTTT
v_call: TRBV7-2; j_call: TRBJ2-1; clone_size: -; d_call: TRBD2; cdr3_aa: CASSSPGLATNEQFF; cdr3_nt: TGTGCCAGCAGCTCCCCGGGACTAGCGACCAATGAGCAGTTCTTC
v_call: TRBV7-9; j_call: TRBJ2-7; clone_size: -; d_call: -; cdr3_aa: CASSLGGADYEQYF; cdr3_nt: TGTGCCAGCAGCTTAGGCGGAGCCGATTACGAGCAGTACTTC